This passage covers 14 T cell receptor beta chains from one sample sequenced in a study of blood T cell repertoires in COVID-19. The table came from immunoSEQ multiplex PCR; TCRdb's copy has only in-frame clones and leaves some out. The sample holds over 250,000 clones, 80% to 95% seen once. What was sequenced was PBMCs or T cells enriched from blood (not recorded which). These receptors came from a woman aged 25 to 39 who had recovered from COVID-19.

The chain joins TRBV30 to TRBJ1-4; 7 nucleotides align to TRBD1. The CDR3 consists of 16 residues. J lost 4 bases, V lost 1 base, and 9 bases had no gene match. The V gene's germline CDR1 is GTSNPN and CDR2 SVGIG (reference sequence). CDR3: CAWSGSRQGGNEKLFF. CDR3 nucleotides: TGTGCCTGGAGTGGATCTCGACAGGGAGGTAATGAAAAACTGTTTTTT.

Of note for this clone: Other nucleotide sequences in the sample specify the same CDR3. This chain connects TRBV7-2 to TRBJ2-3; D call uncertain. Trimming cost V 6 bases and J 2 bases, with 6 bases left between them. CDR1 SGHTA and CDR2 FQGNSA come from the germline V gene. This CDR3 has 12 amino acids. The CDR3 coding sequence is TGTGCCAGCAGTTCCTACACAGATACGCAGTATTTT. The encoded protein is CASSSYTDTQYF.

V and J are TRBV2 and TRBJ2-1, with 11 bases matching TRBD1. Trimming cost V 6 bases and J 6 bases; bases outside gene matches: 4. From germline, CDR1 is SNHLY and CDR2 FYNNEI. The CDR3 consists of 14 residues. The CDR3 here is CASRTGQGGNEQFF. CDR3 nucleotides: TGTGCCAGCAGGACGGGACAGGGGGGCAATGAGCAGTTCTTC.

This clone came up once. The chain combines TRBV13 with TRBJ2-7; 8 bases match TRBD2. The V segment lost 5 bases and the J segment 2 bases; nucleotides outside the gene matches: 5. The CDR3 runs to 14 residues. Germline V gene lookup returns CDR1 PRHDT and CDR2 FYEKMQ (reference sequence). CDR3 loop: CASSTSAGAYEQYF. The CDR3 nucleotides are TGTGCCAGCAGCACCTCAGCGGGAGCCTACGAGCAGTACTTC.

The CDR3 DNA reads as TGCAGCGTTCCGGTATTCGGGAACACTGAAGCTTTCTTT. Protein: CSVPVFGNTEAFF. This sequence joins TRBV29-1 and TRBJ1-1; D unclear. The CDR3 spans 13 residues. Per germline, CDR1 SQVTM and CDR2 ANQGSEA. Trimming cost V 5 bases and J 1 base, with 11 bases left between them.

The gene calls are TRBV6-1 and TRBJ2-4; no clear D. Germline loops: CDR1 MNHNS, CDR2 SASEGT. Trimming stripped 1 base from V and 0 bases from J, with 7 bases between. This CDR3 is built from 15 residues. CDR3 sequence (DNA): TGTGCCAGCAGTGAAGTTAGACTAGCCAAAAACATTCAGTACTTC. Translating gives CASSEVRLAKNIQYF.

The rearrangement uses TRBV12-3 or TRBV12-4 and TRBJ1-2; D is unresolved. V was clipped by 6 bases and J by 6 bases, with 14 bases between them. The CDR3 consists of 13 residues. The DNA for the CDR3 is TGTGCCAGCAGCACCAGATCCCCTCATGGCTACACCTTC. This encodes CASSTRSPHGYTF.

The chain combines TRBV7-2 with TRBJ2-3; TRBD2 matches at 7 bases. The CDR3 has 17 amino acids. Germline V gene sequence: CDR1 SGHTA, CDR2 FQGNSA. V lost 2 bases to trimming and J lost 0 bases; unmatched junction nucleotides: 8. Here the CDR3 DNA reads TGTGCCAGCAGCTTAAGCCTAGCGGCCTTTAGCACAGATACGCAGTATTTT. This sequence encodes CASSLSLAAFSTDTQYF.

The V and J genes are TRBV4-3 and TRBJ2-7, with D maybe TRBD2 (5 bases). CDR3 size: 15 residues. The V gene's germline CDR1 is LGHNA and CDR2 YSLEER. The V end lost 0 bases, the J end lost 0 bases, and 9 bases lay between the germline ends. CDR3: CASSQDGLTSYEQYF. The CDR3, as DNA: TGCGCCAGCAGCCAAGATGGACTCACCTCCTACGAGCAGTACTTC.

V gene TRBV19 combines with J gene TRBJ1-2; D unresolved. This CDR3 is 13 amino acids long. Trimming left V 6 bases short and J 4 bases short, with 12 bases between. CDR1 is LNHDA, CDR2 SQIVND, per germline (reference sequence). The chain's CDR3 is CASRETDSYGYTF. The CDR3, as DNA: TGTGCCAGTAGAGAGACGGACTCCTATGGCTACACCTTC.

This chain connects TRBV19 to TRBJ1-4, with 7 bases matching TRBD1. There are 13 residues in the CDR3. Germline V gene lookup returns CDR1 LNHDA and CDR2 SQIVND (reference sequence). J lost 5 bases, V lost 5 bases, and 2 bases had no gene match. The chain's CDR3 is CASSGTENEKLFF. CDR3 bases: TGTGCCAGTAGTGGGACAGAGAATGAAAAACTGTTTTTT.

The V and J genes are TRBV21-1 and TRBJ1-1; no check of the table's D call, TRBD1, against the DNA was made. TRBV21-1 is a documented pseudogene. The CDR3 runs to 15 residues. For the CDR3, the DNA is TGTGCCAGCAGCGCCTCCTTAAGGGACACGGGTCAGGCTTTCTTT. Encoded protein: CASSASLRDTGQAFF.

The rearrangement joins TRBV7-2 to TRBJ2-3; perhaps TRBD1 as D (5 bases). Germline V gene data show CDR1 as SGHTA and CDR2 as FQGNSA. Trimming removed 3 bases at V and 0 bases at J, with 10 bases between. This CDR3 is built from 15 residues. The CDR3 loop reads CASSFWQGSTDTQYF. For the CDR3, the DNA is TGTGCCAGCAGCTTTTGGCAGGGAAGCACAGATACGCAGTATTTT.

This chain links TRBV12-3 or TRBV12-4 with TRBJ1-6, with D tentatively TRBD1 (6 bases). This CDR3 spans 13 amino acids. Trimming pared 6 bases from V and 10 bases from J, leaving 13 bases between. The CDR3 sequence is CASSPTGGSPLHF. In DNA form, the CDR3 reads TGTGCCAGCAGCCCGACTGGGGGCTCACCCCTCCACTTT.